The clone carrying this T cell receptor (beta chain) was observed a handful of times. A single base separates this from a much larger clone, so it may be a read error. The template, roughly 0.45 ug total RNA, yielded TCR beta cDNA made with a constant-region primer. Employing slightly modified ARM-PCR, three nested multiplex PCR rounds were run, and these gave rise to the TCR beta libraries. TRBV1-TRBV30 forward primers paired with a C-beta reverse primer were used in the first two PCR rounds, which ran about 11 cycles each. TCRdb passed the multiplex PCR reads through MiXCR, listing each CDR3 protein once. The table records 40,000 to 60,000 distinct CDR3 sequences, around 79% of them present only once. Unsorted bulk tissue (roughly 19-31 mg) underwent RNA and DNA co-extraction. The sample comes from a study of tumor-infiltrating lymphocytes in primary liver carcinoma. Germline CDR1 is SGHAT and CDR2 is FQDESV (reference sequence). The V end was cut by 3 bases, the J end by 4 bases, with 16 bases between. CDR3 size: 15 residues.

Sequenced: liver tumor tissue from sampling region 3. Subset denoted: tumor region T3, left-lateral pole. The source is a man between 40 and 49 years old with primary liver carcinoma and hepatitis B virus infection. V gene TRBV11-1 combines with J gene TRBJ2-7; maybe TRBD2 (5 bases). CDR3 in DNA: TGTGCCAGCAGCTTTTCTGCCGGGATAAAGTACGAGCAGTACTTC. Translation gives CASSFSAGIKYEQYF.